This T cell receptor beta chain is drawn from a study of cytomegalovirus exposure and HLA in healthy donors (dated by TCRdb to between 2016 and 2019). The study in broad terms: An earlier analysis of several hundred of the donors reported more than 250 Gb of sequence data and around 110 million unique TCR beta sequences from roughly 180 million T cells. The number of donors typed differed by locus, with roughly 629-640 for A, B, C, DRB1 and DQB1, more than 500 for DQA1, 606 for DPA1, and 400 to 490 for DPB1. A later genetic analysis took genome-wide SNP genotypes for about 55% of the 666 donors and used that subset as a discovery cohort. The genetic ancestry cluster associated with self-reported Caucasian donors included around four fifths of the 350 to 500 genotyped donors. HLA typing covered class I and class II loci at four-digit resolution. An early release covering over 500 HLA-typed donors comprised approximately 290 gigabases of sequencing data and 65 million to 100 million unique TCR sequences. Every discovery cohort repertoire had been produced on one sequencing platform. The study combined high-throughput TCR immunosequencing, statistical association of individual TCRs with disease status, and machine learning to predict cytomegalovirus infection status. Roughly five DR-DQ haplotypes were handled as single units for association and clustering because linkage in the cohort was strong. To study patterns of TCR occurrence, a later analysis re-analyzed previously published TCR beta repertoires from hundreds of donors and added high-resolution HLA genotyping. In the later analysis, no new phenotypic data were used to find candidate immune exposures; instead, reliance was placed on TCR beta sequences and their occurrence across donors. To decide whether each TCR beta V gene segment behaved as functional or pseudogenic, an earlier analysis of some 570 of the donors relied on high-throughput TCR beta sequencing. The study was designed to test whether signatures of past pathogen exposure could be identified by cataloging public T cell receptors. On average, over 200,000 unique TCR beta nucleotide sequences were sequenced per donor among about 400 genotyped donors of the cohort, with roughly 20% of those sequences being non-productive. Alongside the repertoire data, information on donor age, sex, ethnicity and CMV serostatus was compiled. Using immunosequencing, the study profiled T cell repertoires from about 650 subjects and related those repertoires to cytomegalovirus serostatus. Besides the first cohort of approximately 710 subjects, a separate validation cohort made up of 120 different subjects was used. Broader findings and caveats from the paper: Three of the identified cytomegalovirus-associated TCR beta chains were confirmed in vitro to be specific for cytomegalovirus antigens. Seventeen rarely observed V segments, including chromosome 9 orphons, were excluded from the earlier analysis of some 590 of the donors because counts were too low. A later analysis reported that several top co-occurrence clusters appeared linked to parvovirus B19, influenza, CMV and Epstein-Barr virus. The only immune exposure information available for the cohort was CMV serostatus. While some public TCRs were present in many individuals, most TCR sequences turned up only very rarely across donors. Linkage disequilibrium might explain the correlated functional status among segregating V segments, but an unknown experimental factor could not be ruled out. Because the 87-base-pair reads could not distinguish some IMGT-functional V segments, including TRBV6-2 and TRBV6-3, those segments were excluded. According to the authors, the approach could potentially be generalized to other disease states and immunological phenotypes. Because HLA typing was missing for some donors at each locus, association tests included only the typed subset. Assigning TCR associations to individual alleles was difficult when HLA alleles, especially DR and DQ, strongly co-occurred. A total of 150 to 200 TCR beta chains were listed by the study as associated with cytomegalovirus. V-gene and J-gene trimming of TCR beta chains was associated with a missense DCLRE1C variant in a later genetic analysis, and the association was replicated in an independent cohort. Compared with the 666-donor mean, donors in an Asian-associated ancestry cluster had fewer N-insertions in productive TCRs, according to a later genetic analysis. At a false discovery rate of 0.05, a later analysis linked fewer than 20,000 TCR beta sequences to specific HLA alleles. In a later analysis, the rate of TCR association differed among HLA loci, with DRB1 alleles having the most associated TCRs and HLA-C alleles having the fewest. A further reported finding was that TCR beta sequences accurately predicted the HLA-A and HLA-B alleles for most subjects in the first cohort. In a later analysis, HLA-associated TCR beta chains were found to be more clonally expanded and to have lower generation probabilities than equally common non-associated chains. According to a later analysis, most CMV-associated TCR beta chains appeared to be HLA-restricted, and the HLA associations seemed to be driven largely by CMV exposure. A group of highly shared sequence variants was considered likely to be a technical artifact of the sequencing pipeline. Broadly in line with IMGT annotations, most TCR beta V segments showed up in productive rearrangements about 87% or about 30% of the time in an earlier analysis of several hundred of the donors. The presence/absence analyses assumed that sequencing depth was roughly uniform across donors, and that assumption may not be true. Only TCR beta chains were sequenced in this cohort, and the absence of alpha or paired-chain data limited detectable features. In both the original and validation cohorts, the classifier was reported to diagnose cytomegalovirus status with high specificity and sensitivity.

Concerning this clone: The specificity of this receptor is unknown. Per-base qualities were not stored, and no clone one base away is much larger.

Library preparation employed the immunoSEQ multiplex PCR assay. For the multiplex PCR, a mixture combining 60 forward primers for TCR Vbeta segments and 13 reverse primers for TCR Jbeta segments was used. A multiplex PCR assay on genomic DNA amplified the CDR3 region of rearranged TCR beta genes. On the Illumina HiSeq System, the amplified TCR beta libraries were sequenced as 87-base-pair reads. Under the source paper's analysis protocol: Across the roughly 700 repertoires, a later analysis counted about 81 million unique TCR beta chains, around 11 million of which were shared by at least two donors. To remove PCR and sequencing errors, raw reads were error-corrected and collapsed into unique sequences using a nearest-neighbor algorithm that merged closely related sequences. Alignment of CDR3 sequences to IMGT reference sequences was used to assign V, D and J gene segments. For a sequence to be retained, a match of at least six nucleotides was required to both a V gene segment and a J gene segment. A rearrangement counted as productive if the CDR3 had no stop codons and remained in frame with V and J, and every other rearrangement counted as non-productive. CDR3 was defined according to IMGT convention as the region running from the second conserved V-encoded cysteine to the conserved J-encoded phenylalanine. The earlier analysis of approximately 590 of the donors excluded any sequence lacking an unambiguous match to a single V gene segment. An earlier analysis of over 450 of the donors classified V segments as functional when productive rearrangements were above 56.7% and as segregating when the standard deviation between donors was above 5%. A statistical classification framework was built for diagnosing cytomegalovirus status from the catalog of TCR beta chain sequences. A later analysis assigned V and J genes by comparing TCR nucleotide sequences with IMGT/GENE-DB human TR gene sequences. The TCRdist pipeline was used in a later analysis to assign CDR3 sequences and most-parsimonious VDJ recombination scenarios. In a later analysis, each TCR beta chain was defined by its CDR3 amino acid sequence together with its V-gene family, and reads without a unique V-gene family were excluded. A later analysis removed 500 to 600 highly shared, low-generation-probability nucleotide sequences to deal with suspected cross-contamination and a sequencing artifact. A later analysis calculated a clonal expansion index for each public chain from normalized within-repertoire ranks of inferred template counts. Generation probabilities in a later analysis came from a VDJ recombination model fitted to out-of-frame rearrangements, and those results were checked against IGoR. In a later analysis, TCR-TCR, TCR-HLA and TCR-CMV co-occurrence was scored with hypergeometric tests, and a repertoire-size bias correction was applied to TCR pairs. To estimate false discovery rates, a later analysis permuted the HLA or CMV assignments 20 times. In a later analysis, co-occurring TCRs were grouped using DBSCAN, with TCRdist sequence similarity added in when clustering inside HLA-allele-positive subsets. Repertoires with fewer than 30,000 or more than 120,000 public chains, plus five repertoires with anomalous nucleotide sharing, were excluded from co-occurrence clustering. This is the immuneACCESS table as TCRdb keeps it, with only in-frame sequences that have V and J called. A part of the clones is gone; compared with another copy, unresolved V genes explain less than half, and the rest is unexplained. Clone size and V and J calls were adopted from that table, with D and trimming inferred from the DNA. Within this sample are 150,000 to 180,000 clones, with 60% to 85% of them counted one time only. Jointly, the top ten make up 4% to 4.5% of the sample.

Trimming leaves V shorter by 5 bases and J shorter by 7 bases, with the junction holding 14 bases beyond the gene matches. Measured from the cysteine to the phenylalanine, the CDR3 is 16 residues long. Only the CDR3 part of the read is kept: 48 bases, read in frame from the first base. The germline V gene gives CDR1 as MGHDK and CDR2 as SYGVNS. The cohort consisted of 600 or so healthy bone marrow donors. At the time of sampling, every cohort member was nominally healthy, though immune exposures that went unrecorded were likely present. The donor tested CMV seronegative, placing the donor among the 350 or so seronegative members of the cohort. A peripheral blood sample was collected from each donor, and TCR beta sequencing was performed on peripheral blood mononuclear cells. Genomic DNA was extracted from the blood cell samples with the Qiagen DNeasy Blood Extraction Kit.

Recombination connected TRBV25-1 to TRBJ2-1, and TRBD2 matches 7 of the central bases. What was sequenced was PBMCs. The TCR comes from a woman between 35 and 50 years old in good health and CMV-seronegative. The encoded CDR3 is CASSPWGGRGTNEQFF. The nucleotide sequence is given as TGTGCCAGCAGTCCCTGGGGGGGTAGAGGGACTAATGAGCAGTTCTTC.